A selection of T cell receptor beta chains follows, all from one sample in a study of T cells in Graves' hyperthyroidism and ophthalmopathy. TCRdb processed the multiplex PCR reads anew with MiXCR; each CDR3 protein has one entry. The table shows about 840,000 distinct CDR3 sequences, with approximately 40% occurring only once. Sequencing was carried out using blood. The receptor source for this set is a man younger than 30 with Graves' hyperthyroidism. The CDR3 runs from the conserved cysteine through the conserved F or W. A D gene is named only where the DNA matches it firmly. Expanded clones get a size class; other rows say once, few or many, or leave the size out.

V gene: TRBV5-4
J gene: TRBJ1-6
D gene: .
clone size: once
CDR3 DNA: TGTGCCAGCAGCTTGGATCTTAACCTGGGTCTTGGTAATTCACCCCTCCACTTT
CDR3 protein: CASSLDLNLGLGNSPLHF

V gene: TRBV6-1
J gene: TRBJ2-3
D gene: .
clone size: few
CDR3 DNA: TGTGCCATCAGTGTTGGAGGAAGCACAGATACGCAGTATTTT
CDR3 protein: CAISVGGSTDTQYF

V gene: TRBV13
J gene: TRBJ1-1
D gene: .
clone size: few
CDR3 DNA: TGTGCCAGCAGCTTAGGGAGCTTAGGAATGACTGAAGCTTTCTTT
CDR3 protein: CASSLGSLGMTEAFF

V gene: TRBV19
J gene: TRBJ2-7
D gene: .
clone size: .
CDR3 DNA: TGTGCCAGTAGTATAGTTTCGGGAGACCTCCACGTCTACGAGCAGTACTTC
CDR3 protein: CASSIVSGDLHVYEQYF

V gene: TRBV2
J gene: TRBJ1-5
D gene: .
clone size: .
CDR3 DNA: TGTGCCAGCAGTTACTCGAGGGTCCGGGATCAGCCCCAGCATTTT
CDR3 protein: CASSYSRVRDQPQHF

V gene: TRBV25-1
J gene: TRBJ2-7
D gene: .
clone size: many
CDR3 DNA: TGTGCCAGCAGTGAAGTTGATAGCGGTAACGAGCAGTACTTC
CDR3 protein: CASSEVDSGNEQYF

V gene: TRBV2
J gene: TRBJ1-2
D gene: .
clone size: .
CDR3 DNA: TGTGCCAGCCGAAGGGGGGGCCGGACCCTTGGCTATGGCTACACCTTC
CDR3 protein: CASRRGGRTLGYGYTF

V gene: TRBV4-1
J gene: TRBJ1-1
D gene: .
clone size: few
CDR3 DNA: TGCGCCAGCAGCCAAGGACAGGATATGAACACTGAAGCTTTCTTT
CDR3 protein: CASSQGQDMNTEAFF

V gene: TRBV11-2
J gene: TRBJ1-5
D gene: .
clone size: .
CDR3 DNA: TGTGCCAGCAGTGAATTGGGCATATATCAGCCCCAGCATTTT
CDR3 protein: CASSELGIYQPQHF

V gene: TRBV4-3
J gene: TRBJ2-2
D gene: .
clone size: once
CDR3 DNA: TGCGCCAGCAGCCAAGCGTACGCCGGGGAGCTGTTTTTT
CDR3 protein: CASSQAYAGELFF

V gene: TRBV5-4
J gene: TRBJ1-4
D gene: .
clone size: few
CDR3 DNA: TGTGCCAGCAGCCCTTCGGCAGGAGATGAAAAACTGTTTTTT
CDR3 protein: CASSPSAGDEKLFF

V gene: TRBV19
J gene: TRBJ2-2
D gene: TRBD2
clone size: few
CDR3 DNA: TGTGCCAGTAGTATGGGGGGGGAATTCGGGGAGCTGTTTTTT
CDR3 protein: CASSMGGEFGELFF

V gene: TRBV2
J gene: TRBJ2-2
D gene: .
clone size: many
CDR3 DNA: TGTGCCAGCAGACCCACGGTAGCAGGGACCGGGGAGCTGTTTTTT
CDR3 protein: CASRPTVAGTGELFF

V gene: TRBV19
J gene: TRBJ2-2
D gene: .
clone size: few
CDR3 DNA: TGTGCCAGTATCATCGACACCGGGGAGCTGTTTTTT
CDR3 protein: CASIIDTGELFF

V gene: TRBV7-8
J gene: TRBJ2-2
D gene: .
clone size: .
CDR3 DNA: TGTGCCAACAGCTTAGCCTTTGGGGGGCGGGAGAACACCGGGGAGCTGTTTTTT
CDR3 protein: CANSLAFGGRENTGELFF

V gene: TRBV5-1
J gene: TRBJ2-5
D gene: TRBD1
clone size: .
CDR3 DNA: TGCGCCAGCAGCTGGACAGGGAATCAAGAGACCCAGTACTTC
CDR3 protein: CASSWTGNQETQYF

V gene: TRBV20-1
J gene: TRBJ2-2
D gene: .
clone size: few
CDR3 DNA: TGCAGTGCTATACTTGGGGCACATGCTTCCGGGGAGCTGTTTTTT
CDR3 protein: CSAILGAHASGELFF

V gene: TRBV13
J gene: TRBJ1-4
D gene: .
clone size: .
CDR3 DNA: TGTGCCAGCAGCTTAGGGGGGCCTGAAGGACTGTTTTTT
CDR3 protein: CASSLGGPEGLFF

V gene: TRBV7-2
J gene: TRBJ2-7
D gene: .
clone size: .
CDR3 DNA: TGTGCCAGCAGCATGACAGAGCACTCCTACGAGCAGTACTTC
CDR3 protein: CASSMTEHSYEQYF

V gene: TRBV12-3/TRBV12-4
J gene: TRBJ1-5
D gene: TRBD1
clone size: few
CDR3 DNA: TGTGCCAGCAGTAAAGACAGGGCGGGCAATCAGCCCCAGCATTTT
CDR3 protein: CASSKDRAGNQPQHF

V gene: TRBV19
J gene: TRBJ2-2
D gene: TRBD1
clone size: many
CDR3 DNA: TGTGCCAGTAGGGACAGGGCGGCCTCCGGGGAGCTGTTTTTT
CDR3 protein: CASRDRAASGELFF

V gene: TRBV11-2
J gene: TRBJ1-1
D gene: .
clone size: .
CDR3 DNA: TGTGCCAGCAGCTTAGATACAGGAGACACTGAAGCTTTCTTT
CDR3 protein: CASSLDTGDTEAFF

V gene: TRBV7-2
J gene: TRBJ1-3
D gene: .
clone size: many
CDR3 DNA: TGTGCCAGCAGCTTTGGGAGCGGGGAGGTTCCTGGAAACACCATATATTTT
CDR3 protein: CASSFGSGEVPGNTIYF

V gene: TRBV4-1
J gene: TRBJ1-1
D gene: .
clone size: .
CDR3 DNA: TGCGCCAGCAGCCAAGAAGCGGGGAGGGCTGAAGCTTTCTTT
CDR3 protein: CASSQEAGRAEAFF

V gene: TRBV29-1
J gene: TRBJ1-2
D gene: TRBD1
clone size: .
CDR3 DNA: TGCAGCGGGGGGACAGCTGATGGCTACACCTTC
CDR3 protein: CSGGTADGYTF

V gene: TRBV4-1
J gene: TRBJ2-5
D gene: TRBD1
clone size: .
CDR3 DNA: TGCGCCAGCAGCCAAGATGCAGGGGGCCTCGGAAAGACCCAGTACTTC
CDR3 protein: CASSQDAGGLGKTQYF

V gene: TRBV7-9
J gene: TRBJ2-5
D gene: TRBD2
clone size: .
CDR3 DNA: TGTGCCAGCAGCTTAAAAGCGCGGGGGTCGGGGAAGGAGGAGACCCAGTACTTC
CDR3 protein: CASSLKARGSGKEETQYF

V gene: TRBV4-2
J gene: TRBJ1-5
D gene: .
clone size: .
CDR3 DNA: TGTGCCAGCAGCCAAGACCACGCCGGTCAGCCCCAGCATTTT
CDR3 protein: CASSQDHAGQPQHF

V gene: TRBV7-2
J gene: TRBJ2-5
D gene: TRBD2
clone size: .
CDR3 DNA: TGTGCCAGCAGCTTAGAGCGGGGGCCGAAGGAGACCCAGTACTTC
CDR3 protein: CASSLERGPKETQYF

V gene: TRBV2
J gene: TRBJ1-6
D gene: .
clone size: .
CDR3 DNA: TGTGCCAGCAGTTTACAGCCGGGGAGTTCACCCCTCCACTTT
CDR3 protein: CASSLQPGSSPLHF

V gene: TRBV20-1
J gene: TRBJ1-5
D gene: .
clone size: .
CDR3 DNA: TGCAGTGCTCACGGGGGGGCGGGGGAGACCCAGCATTTT
CDR3 protein: CSAHGGAGETQHF

V gene: TRBV6-2/TRBV6-3
J gene: TRBJ1-1
D gene: TRBD1
clone size: .
CDR3 DNA: TGTGCCAGCGGACTGACTTGGGACAGGGGGCATCCTGAAGCTTTCTTT
CDR3 protein: CASGLTWDRGHPEAFF

V gene: TRBV2
J gene: TRBJ2-7
D gene: .
clone size: .
CDR3 DNA: TGTGCCAGCATAGGGAAGGCGGGCGAGCAGTACTTC
CDR3 protein: CASIGKAGEQYF

V gene: TRBV7-3
J gene: TRBJ2-5
D gene: TRBD2
clone size: .
CDR3 DNA: TGTGCCAGCAGTTTATCGGGGGGACTAGCGACCGAGACCCAGTACTTC
CDR3 protein: CASSLSGGLATETQYF

V gene: TRBV5-1
J gene: TRBJ1-2
D gene: .
clone size: .
CDR3 DNA: TGCGCCAGCAGCTTGGACCTTAGCTATGGCTACACCTTC
CDR3 protein: CASSLDLSYGYTF

V gene: TRBV12-3/TRBV12-4
J gene: TRBJ2-7
D gene: .
clone size: many
CDR3 DNA: TGTGCCAGCAGTTTGCGGAACTACGAGCAGTACTTC
CDR3 protein: CASSLRNYEQYF

V gene: TRBV11-2
J gene: TRBJ2-7
D gene: .
clone size: many
CDR3 DNA: TGTGCCAGCAGCTCGGACGGACACGAGCAGTACTTC
CDR3 protein: CASSSDGHEQYF

V gene: TRBV3-1
J gene: TRBJ2-7
D gene: TRBD2
clone size: .
CDR3 DNA: TGTGCCAGCAGCCAGAGCGGGAGCCTGGAGGGCAAGCAGTACTTC
CDR3 protein: CASSQSGSLEGKQYF

V gene: TRBV2
J gene: TRBJ2-2
D gene: TRBD1
clone size: .
CDR3 DNA: TGTGCCAGCAGTGCCCCGACAGGGGGGAACACCGGGGAGCTGTTTTTT
CDR3 protein: CASSAPTGGNTGELFF

V gene: TRBV7-6
J gene: TRBJ1-3
D gene: TRBD1
clone size: .
CDR3 DNA: TGTGCCAGCAGCCAAAGGACAGGGGCCTCTGGAAACACCATATATTTT
CDR3 protein: CASSQRTGASGNTIYF

V gene: TRBV19
J gene: TRBJ2-7
D gene: .
clone size: many
CDR3 DNA: TGTGCCAGTAGTGCCGGACTATCCTACGAGCAGTACTTC
CDR3 protein: CASSAGLSYEQYF

V gene: TRBV9
J gene: TRBJ1-2
D gene: .
clone size: many
CDR3 DNA: TGTGCCAGCAGCGTAGGAACGCTCTCGGGTGGCTACACCTTC
CDR3 protein: CASSVGTLSGGYTF

V gene: TRBV29-1
J gene: TRBJ1-2
D gene: .
clone size: .
CDR3 DNA: TGCAGCGTCGGCCCGGTATCAGGTCCGGGCTACACCTTC
CDR3 protein: CSVGPVSGPGYTF

V gene: TRBV25-1
J gene: TRBJ1-1
D gene: .
clone size: .
CDR3 DNA: TGTGCCAGCAGTTTAGGGGGGGCGGTTGAAGCTTTCTTT
CDR3 protein: CASSLGGAVEAFF

V gene: TRBV12-3/TRBV12-4
J gene: TRBJ1-1
D gene: TRBD1
clone size: many
CDR3 DNA: TGTGCCAGCAACGACAGGGGGAACACTGAAGCTTTCTTT
CDR3 protein: CASNDRGNTEAFF